The sequence of this T cell receptor beta chain was determined in a study of PD-L1 blockade in urothelial cancer. Time point described: pretreatment peripheral blood. Locally advanced or metastatic urothelial carcinoma affected all patients. The data were produced by immunoSEQ multiplex PCR, yet TCRdb's version contains in-frame clones alone and is incomplete. The table records about 130,000 clones, around 84% of them present only once. V lost 0 bases to trimming and J lost 5 bases, with 15 bases between them. The CDR3 contains 16 residues. Per the germline V gene, CDR1 is SGHRS and CDR2 is YFSETQ. The chain recombines TRBV5-1 with TRBJ2-1; tentative D call: TRBD2 (6 bases). This receptor was taken from a man aged 50 to 59 with urothelial cancer. Here the sequenced sample was PBMCs, taken around atezolizumab (anti-PD-L1) treatment. CDR3 nucleotides: TGCGCCAGCAGCTTGGCCGTTCCGGGAGTCGACAATGAGCAGTTCTTC. This codes for CASSLAVPGVDNEQFF.